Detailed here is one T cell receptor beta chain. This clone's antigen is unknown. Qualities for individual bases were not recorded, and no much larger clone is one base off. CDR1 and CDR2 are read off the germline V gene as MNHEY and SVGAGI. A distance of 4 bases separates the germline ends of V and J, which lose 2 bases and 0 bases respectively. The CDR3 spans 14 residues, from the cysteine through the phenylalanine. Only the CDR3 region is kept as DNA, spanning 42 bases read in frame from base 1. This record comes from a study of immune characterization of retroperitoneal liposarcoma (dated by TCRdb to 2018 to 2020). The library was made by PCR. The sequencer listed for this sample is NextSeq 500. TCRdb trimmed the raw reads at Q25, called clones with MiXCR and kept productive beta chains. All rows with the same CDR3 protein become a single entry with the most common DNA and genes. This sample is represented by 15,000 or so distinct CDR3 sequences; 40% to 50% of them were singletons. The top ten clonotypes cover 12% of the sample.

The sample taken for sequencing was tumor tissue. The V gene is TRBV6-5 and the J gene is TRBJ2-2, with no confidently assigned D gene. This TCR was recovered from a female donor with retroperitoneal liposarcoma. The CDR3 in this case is CASSYLANTGELFF. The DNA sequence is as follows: TGTGCCAGCAGTTACCTTGCGAACACCGGGGAGCTGTTTTTT.